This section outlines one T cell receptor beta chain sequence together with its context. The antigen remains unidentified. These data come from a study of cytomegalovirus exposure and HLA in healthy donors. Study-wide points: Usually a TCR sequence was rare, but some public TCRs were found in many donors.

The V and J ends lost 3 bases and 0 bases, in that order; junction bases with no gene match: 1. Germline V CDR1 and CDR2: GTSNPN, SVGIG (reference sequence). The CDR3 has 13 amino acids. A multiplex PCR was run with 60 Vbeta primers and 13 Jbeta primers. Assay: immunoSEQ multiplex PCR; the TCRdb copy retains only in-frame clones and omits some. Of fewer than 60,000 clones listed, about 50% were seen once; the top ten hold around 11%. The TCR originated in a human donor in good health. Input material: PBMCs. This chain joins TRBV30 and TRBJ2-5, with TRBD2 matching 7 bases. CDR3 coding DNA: TGTGCCTGGAGCGGGACTAACCAAGAGACCCAGTACTTC. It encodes CAWSGTNQETQYF.